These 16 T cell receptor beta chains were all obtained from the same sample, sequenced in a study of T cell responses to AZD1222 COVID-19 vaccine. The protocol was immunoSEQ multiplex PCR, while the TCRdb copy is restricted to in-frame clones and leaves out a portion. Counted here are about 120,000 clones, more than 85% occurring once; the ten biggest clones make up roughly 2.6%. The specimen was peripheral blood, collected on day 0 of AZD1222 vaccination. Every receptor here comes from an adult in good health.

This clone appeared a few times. The CDR3 nucleotides read TGTGCCAGCAGCTTGGGTGCCGGGGGAGCTAATGAAAAACTGTTTTTT. This translates into CASSLGAGGANEKLFF. The V and J genes are TRBV5-5 and TRBJ1-4; maybe TRBD1 (5 bases). V lost 0 bases and J lost 3, with 12 bases in between. CDR1 SGHKS and CDR2 YYEKEE come from the germline V gene (reference sequence). The CDR3 length is 16 residues.

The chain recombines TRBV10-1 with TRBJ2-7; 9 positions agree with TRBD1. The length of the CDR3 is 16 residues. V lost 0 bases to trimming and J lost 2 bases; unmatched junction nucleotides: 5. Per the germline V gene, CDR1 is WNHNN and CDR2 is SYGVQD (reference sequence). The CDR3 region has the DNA TGCGCCAGCAGTGAGTCCGGAGGGACAGGGCCCTACGAGCAGTACTTC. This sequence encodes CASSESGGTGPYEQYF.

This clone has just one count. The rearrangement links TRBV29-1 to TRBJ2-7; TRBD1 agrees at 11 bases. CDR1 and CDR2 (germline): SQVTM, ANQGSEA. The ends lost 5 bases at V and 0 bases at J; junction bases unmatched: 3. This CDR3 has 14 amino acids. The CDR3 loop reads CSVRDRGGSYEQYF. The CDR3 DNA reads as TGCAGCGTTAGGGACAGGGGGGGCTCCTACGAGCAGTACTTC.

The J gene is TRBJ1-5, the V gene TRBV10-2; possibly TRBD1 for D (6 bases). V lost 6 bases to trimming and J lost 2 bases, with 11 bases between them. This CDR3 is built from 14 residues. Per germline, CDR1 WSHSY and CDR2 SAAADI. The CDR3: CASSAAGGNQPQHF. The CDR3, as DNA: TGCGCCAGCAGCGCCGCAGGGGGCAATCAGCCCCAGCATTTT.

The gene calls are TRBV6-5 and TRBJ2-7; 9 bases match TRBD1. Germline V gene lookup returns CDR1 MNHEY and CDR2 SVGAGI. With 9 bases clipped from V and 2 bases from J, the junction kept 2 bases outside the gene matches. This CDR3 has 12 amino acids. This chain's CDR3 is CASGQGPYEQYF. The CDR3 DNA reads TGTGCCAGTGGACAGGGGCCCTACGAGCAGTACTTC.

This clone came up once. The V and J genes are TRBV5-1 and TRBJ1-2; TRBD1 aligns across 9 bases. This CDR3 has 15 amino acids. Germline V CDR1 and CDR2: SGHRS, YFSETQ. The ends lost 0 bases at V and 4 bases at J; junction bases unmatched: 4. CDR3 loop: CASSLGQGQGYGYTF. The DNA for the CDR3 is TGCGCCAGCAGCTTGGGGCAGGGACAGGGCTATGGCTACACCTTC.

CDR3 in amino acids: CASRVSLNPGETQYF. The DNA of the CDR3 is TGTGCCAGTCGGGTCTCACTCAACCCGGGAGAGACCCAGTACTTC. The J gene is TRBJ2-5, the V gene TRBV6-5; D is uncertain. CDR3 length equals 15 residues. Germline V gives CDR1 MNHEY, CDR2 SVGAGI. Deletions cut 9 bases from V and 4 bases from J, with 21 bases between.

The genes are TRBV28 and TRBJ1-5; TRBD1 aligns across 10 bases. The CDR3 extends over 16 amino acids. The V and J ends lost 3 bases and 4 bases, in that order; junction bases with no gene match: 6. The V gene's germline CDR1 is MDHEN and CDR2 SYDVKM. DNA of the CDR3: TGTGCCAGCAGTTTCCCCGGGGGACAGGGGAATCAGCCCCAGCATTTT. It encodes CASSFPGGQGNQPQHF.

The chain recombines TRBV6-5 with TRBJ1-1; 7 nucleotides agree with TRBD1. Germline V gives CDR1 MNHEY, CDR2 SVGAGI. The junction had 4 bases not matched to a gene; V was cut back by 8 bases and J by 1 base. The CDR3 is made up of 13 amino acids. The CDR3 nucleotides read TGTGCCAGCGGAGGACAGGAGAACACTGAAGCTTTCTTT. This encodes CASGGQENTEAFF.

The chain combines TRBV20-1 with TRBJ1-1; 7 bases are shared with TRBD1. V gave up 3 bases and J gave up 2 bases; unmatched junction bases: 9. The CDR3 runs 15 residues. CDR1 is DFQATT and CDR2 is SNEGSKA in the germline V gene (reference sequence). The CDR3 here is CSASFLQGTNTEAFF. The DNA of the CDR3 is TGCAGTGCTAGTTTCCTACAGGGGACAAACACTGAAGCTTTCTTT.

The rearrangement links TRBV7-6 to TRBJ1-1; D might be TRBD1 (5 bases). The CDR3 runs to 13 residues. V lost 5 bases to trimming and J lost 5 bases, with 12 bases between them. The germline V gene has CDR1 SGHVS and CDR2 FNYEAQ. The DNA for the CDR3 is TGTGCCAGCAGCCCAGGGTCTGGTACTGAAGCTTTCTTT. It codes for CASSPGSGTEAFF.

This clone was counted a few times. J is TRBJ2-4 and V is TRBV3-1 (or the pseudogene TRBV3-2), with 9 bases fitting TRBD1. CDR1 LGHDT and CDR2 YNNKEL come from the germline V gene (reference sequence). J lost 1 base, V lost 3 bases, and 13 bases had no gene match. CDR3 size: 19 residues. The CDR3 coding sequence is TGTGCCAGCAGCCACACTACCGGGACAGGGTTGGGGGCCAAAAACATTCAGTACTTC. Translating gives CASSHTTGTGLGAKNIQYF.

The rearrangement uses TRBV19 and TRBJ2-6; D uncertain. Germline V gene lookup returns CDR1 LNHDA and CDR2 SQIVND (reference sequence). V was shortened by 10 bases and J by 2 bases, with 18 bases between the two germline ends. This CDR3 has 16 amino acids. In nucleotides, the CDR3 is TGTGCCACCAAGGCCCCCGTAAACCCTGGGGCCAACGTCCTGACTTTC. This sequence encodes CATKAPVNPGANVLTF.

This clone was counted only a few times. The CDR3 DNA reads as TGTGCCAGTAGTATCCCTCTGATCGGGGGCTACACCTTC. Encoded protein: CASSIPLIGGYTF. The V call is TRBV19, the J call TRBJ1-2; no definite D call. CDR3 size: 13 residues. V was clipped by 3 bases and J by 8 bases, with 13 bases between them. Per the germline V gene, CDR1 is LNHDA and CDR2 is SQIVND (reference sequence). Full variable domain (missing parts from reference TRBV19 and TRBJ1-2): DGGITQSPKYLFRKEGQNVTLSCEQNLNHDAMYWYRQDPGQGLRLIYYSQIVNDFQKGDIAEGYSVSREKKESFPLTVTSAQKNPTAFYLCASSIPLIGGYTFGSGTRLTVV.

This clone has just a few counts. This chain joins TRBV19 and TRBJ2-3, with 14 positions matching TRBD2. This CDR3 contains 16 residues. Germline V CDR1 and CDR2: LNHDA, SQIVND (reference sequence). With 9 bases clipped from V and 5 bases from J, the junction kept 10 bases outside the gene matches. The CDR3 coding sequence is TGTGCCAGCAGGGGGGGACTAGCGGGAGTGGGAGATACGCAGTATTTT. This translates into CASRGGLAGVGDTQYF.

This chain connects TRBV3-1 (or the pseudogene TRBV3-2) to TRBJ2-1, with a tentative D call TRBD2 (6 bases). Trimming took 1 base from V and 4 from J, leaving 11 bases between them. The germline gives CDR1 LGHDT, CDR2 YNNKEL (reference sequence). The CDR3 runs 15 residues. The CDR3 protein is CASSQALGGYNEQFF. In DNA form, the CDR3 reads TGTGCCAGCAGCCAAGCTTTGGGGGGTTACAATGAGCAGTTCTTC.